This is a list of T cell receptor beta chains from one sample in a study of blood T cell repertoires in COVID-19. Data came from immunoSEQ multiplex PCR; TCRdb stores just in-frame clones and leaves some out. The sample shows 310,000 or so clones, around 90% of them seen only once. Source material: PBMCs or T cells enriched from blood (not recorded which). These receptors were collected from a woman aged 18-29 years with acute COVID-19. Both conserved end residues are part of each CDR3. The D gene is left open where the match is weak. For some rows the clone size is stated as once, few or many, or as a class when expanded; others skip it.

V gene	J gene	D gene	clone size	CDR3 DNA	CDR3 protein
TRBV10-3	TRBJ2-3	NA	NA	TGTGCCATCGCGGATACAGATACGCAGTATTTT	CAIADTDTQYF
TRBV6-5	TRBJ2-7	NA	NA	TGTGCCAGCAGCCCCTCGGGACACAGGAACGAGCAGTACTTC	CASSPSGHRNEQYF
TRBV6-5	TRBJ1-4	NA	NA	TGTGCCAGCAGTTACCAACAGGGTGGTGAAAAACTGTTTTTT	CASSYQQGGEKLFF
TRBV19	TRBJ1-3	NA	few	TGTGCCAGTAGTTGGCTTCTTGGAAACACCATATATTTT	CASSWLLGNTIYF
TRBV5-1	TRBJ2-3	NA	NA	TGCGCCAGCAGCTTGGTGTCTGATACGCAGTATTTT	CASSLVSDTQYF
TRBV19	TRBJ2-7	NA	NA	TGTGCCAGTAGTGCCCAGGCAGGCTACGAGCAGTACTTC	CASSAQAGYEQYF
TRBV19	TRBJ1-2	TRBD1	NA	TGTGCCAGTAGCCACAGGGGACAGGGGTCCGGCTATGGCTACACCTTC	CASSHRGQGSGYGYTF
TRBV30	TRBJ2-1	TRBD2	NA	TGTGCCTGGGAACGTGGGACTAGCGGGGGGAATGAGCAGTTCTTC	CAWERGTSGGNEQFF
TRBV24-1	TRBJ2-7	NA	NA	TGTGCCACCAGTGATCCTGGCCGGGACAAGCTTTCAAAGCAGTACTTC	CATSDPGRDKLSKQYF
TRBV2	TRBJ1-4	NA	NA	TGTGCCAGCAGCAGACAGGCGCTACTCTCTAATGAAAAACTGTTTTTT	CASSRQALLSNEKLFF
TRBV4-1	TRBJ2-7	TRBD2	NA	TGCGCCAGCAGCCGCGGCGCGGGAGTATGGGAGCAGTACTTC	CASSRGAGVWEQYF
TRBV15	TRBJ2-1	TRBD2	many	TGTGCCACCAGCAGAGGGGCTAGCGGGCCGAACAATGAGCAGTTCTTC	CATSRGASGPNNEQFF
TRBV4-1	TRBJ1-2	NA	NA	TGCGCCAGCAGCCAAGGAGGAGAGGACTACACCTTC	CASSQGGEDYTF
TRBV6-4	TRBJ2-1	NA	NA	TGTGCCAGCAGTGACCCCCCCGGGGAGCAGTTCTTC	CASSDPPGEQFF
TRBV4-1	TRBJ2-1	NA	once	TGCGCCAGCAGCCTCCGCTGGGGGACAGCGGGAGAGGGAGGGAATGAGCAGTTCTTC	CASSLRWGTAGEGGNEQFF
TRBV7-8	TRBJ2-1	NA	NA	TGTGCCAGCAGCTTAGGGTTCGACGGGATTCGGGAGCAGTTCTTC	CASSLGFDGIREQFF
TRBV3-1/TRBV3-2	TRBJ2-1	TRBD2	NA	TGTGCCAGCAGCCAAGACGGGACTAGCGGGAGAAATGAGCAGTTCTTC	CASSQDGTSGRNEQFF
TRBV7-8	TRBJ1-2	TRBD1	NA	TGTGCCAGCAGCTTAGACCGGACAGGGGATTATGGCTACACCTTC	CASSLDRTGDYGYTF
TRBV7-9	TRBJ1-1	TRBD1	NA	TGTGCCAGCAGCTTAGGGACAGGGGCTGAAGCTTTCTTT	CASSLGTGAEAFF
TRBV3-1/TRBV3-2	TRBJ1-6	TRBD1	NA	TGTGCCAGCAGCATACAACCGGGACAGGGATATTCACCCCTCCACTTT	CASSIQPGQGYSPLHF
TRBV7-2	TRBJ1-2	TRBD1	NA	TGTGCCAGCAGCTCGGGACAGCTGATTAGGAATGGCTACACCTTC	CASSSGQLIRNGYTF
TRBV6-5	TRBJ1-2	TRBD1	once	TGTGCCAGCAGCGGGACAGGGGGCACCTATGGCTACACCTTC	CASSGTGGTYGYTF
TRBV5-4	TRBJ1-1	NA	NA	TGTGCCAGCAGCTTGTTGGCCATGAACACTGAAGCTTTCTTT	CASSLLAMNTEAFF
TRBV2	TRBJ1-5	NA	NA	TGTGCCAGCAGTGAAGGACACGGGGTTAATGGCAATCAGCCCCAGCATTTT	CASSEGHGVNGNQPQHF
TRBV5-6	TRBJ1-4	NA	NA	TGTGCCAGCAGCTCCACCCAGACTAATGAAAAACTGTTTTTT	CASSSTQTNEKLFF
TRBV10-1	TRBJ1-2	TRBD1	NA	TGCGCCAGCAGCCTCGGGACAGACTATGGCTACACCTTC	CASSLGTDYGYTF
TRBV14	TRBJ2-7	NA	NA	TGTGCCAGCAGCCAAGATTCCACGAGCCTCTACGAGCAGTACTTC	CASSQDSTSLYEQYF
TRBV24-1	TRBJ2-3	NA	NA	TGTGCCACCAGTGATTCTGGCGGGAGCACAGATACGCAGTATTTT	CATSDSGGSTDTQYF
TRBV28	TRBJ2-2	TRBD1	NA	TGTGCCAGCAGCCAGGGTGGGACAGGGGGCAACGGGGAGCTGTTTTTT	CASSQGGTGGNGELFF
TRBV7-9	TRBJ2-1	TRBD2	many	TGTGCCAGCAGCCCCCGGGGGGGCGCTGAGCAGTTCTTC	CASSPRGGAEQFF
TRBV30	TRBJ1-3	TRBD1	NA	TGTGCCTGGAGTCCAACCTTCGACAGGGCAGCCCCTCTTAGAAACACCATATATTTT	CAWSPTFDRAAPLRNTIYF
TRBV6-5	TRBJ1-2	TRBD1	NA	TGTGCCACCCAAGGGACAGCAGTTGGCTACACCTTC	CATQGTAVGYTF
TRBV11-2	TRBJ1-1	TRBD1	NA	TGTGCCAGCAGCTCGACAGGGTCCCTTAACACTGAAGCTTTCTTT	CASSSTGSLNTEAFF
TRBV19	TRBJ1-5	TRBD1	NA	TGTGCCAGTACCCGGCGCAGGGGGAGCAATCAGCCCCAGCATTTT	CASTRRRGSNQPQHF
TRBV7-9	TRBJ2-7	NA	NA	TGTGCCAGCAGCCATTGGGACTCCTGGGCTAGGGAGCAGTACTTC	CASSHWDSWAREQYF
TRBV9	TRBJ1-1	NA	NA	TGTGCCAGCAGCGTAGGTGGGTTCGCGGACACTGAAGCTTTCTTT	CASSVGGFADTEAFF
TRBV29-1	TRBJ1-2	TRBD1	NA	TGCAGCGTTGAAGATCGGAGAGGGGGCGGCTATGGCTACACCTTC	CSVEDRRGGGYGYTF
TRBV4-1	TRBJ2-5	NA	NA	TGCGCCAGCAGCCAAGGTCGCCCGGAGGGCCGGGAGACCCAGTACTTC	CASSQGRPEGRETQYF
TRBV7-9	TRBJ2-7	NA	NA	TGTGCCAGCAGGCCTACCGGGTCCAGCTCCTACGAGCAGTACTTC	CASRPTGSSSYEQYF
TRBV7-9	TRBJ1-1	NA	NA	TGTGCCAGCAGACTCTCGGTGAACACTGAAGCTTTCTTT	CASRLSVNTEAFF